This T cell receptor beta chain derives from a study of cytomegalovirus exposure and HLA in healthy donors. Study-wide findings and caveats: Published work reported that the classifier diagnosed cytomegalovirus status with high specificity and sensitivity. A few of the chains that were CMV-associated were confirmed in vitro to be specific for CMV antigens. Rarity held for most TCR sequences, but there were some public TCRs that occurred in many donors. Later, an analysis found that TCR clusters from the first cohort tended to co-occur in the 120 or so validation repertoires.

Of note for this clone: Its antigen is as yet unknown.

The CDR3 spans 15 residues. V shed 5 bases, J shed 12 bases, and the junction held 14 bases outside the gene matches. Germline-derived CDR1 and CDR2 are SQVTM and ANQGSEA. Clones were read by immunoSEQ multiplex PCR, and TCRdb kept only the in-frame ones, dropping some. This sample carries some 130,000 clones, roughly nine tenths of them seen once, and the ten largest clones take just under 3%. V gene TRBV29-1 combines with J gene TRBJ2-1; 12 bases fit TRBD2. Sequencing was done on a sample of PBMCs. The TCR was taken from a man aged 18 to 30 in good health and CMV-seronegative. DNA for the CDR3: TGCAGCGTTTATACTAGCGGGGGGCCTATCGGAGGGCAGTTCTTC. Translated: CSVYTSGGPIGGQFF.